This T cell receptor (beta chain) came from a study of regulatory T cells in long-lasting Graves disease. Study-wide background: Positive TSH receptor antibodies alongside over 5 years of antithyroid drugs were what marked Graves' disease as persistent. Study-wide results and limits: The study found lower TCR diversity in persistent Graves' patients than in newly diagnosed ones. TRBV28, TRBJ1-2 and TRBJ2-5 were favored in persistent disease.

Indicated time point: persistent/refractory GD, antithyroid drugs over 5 years with positive TRAb. With RNA extracted from PBMCs as input, the TCR library was made. Looked up from germline, CDR1 is SGHRS and CDR2 is YFSETQ. There are 18 residues in the CDR3. The V and J ends lost 0 bases and 0 bases, in that order; junction bases with no gene match: 8. About this clonotype itself: Antigen unknown.

To make TCR beta libraries, researchers used iRepertoire HTBI primers and Arm-PCR of CDR3 regions. TCRdb re-called the multiplex PCR reads through MiXCR, storing one row per CDR3 protein. The sample has roughly 300,000 distinct CDR3 sequences; 20% to 25% are singletons. The TCR comes from a female donor with Graves disease. The V and J genes are TRBV5-1 and TRBJ1-1; 10 bases match TRBD1. The specimen was peripheral blood mononuclear cells (PBMCs), collected when the disease was refractory, from a patient treated with antithyroid drugs. CDR3: CASSLAPRDRGLNTEAFF. CDR3 bases: TGCGCCAGCAGCTTGGCTCCCCGGGACAGGGGACTGAACACTGAAGCTTTCTTT.